A single sample is the source of the 18 T cell receptor beta chains below, sequenced in a study of response to subunit inactivated influenza vaccine. TCRdb processed the RT-PCR reads anew with MiXCR; each CDR3 protein has one entry. The sample carries about 500,000 distinct CDR3 sequences, under 15% recorded once. The sequencing used PBMCs from blood, collected roughly 45 days after vaccination. All receptors come from a man in his fifties who received an inactivated influenza vaccine.

This clonotype was counted only a few times. The chain joins TRBV24-1 to TRBJ2-7; 10 positions match TRBD1. The germline gives CDR1 KGHDR, CDR2 SFDVKD. V gave up 2 bases and J gave up 5 bases; unmatched junction bases: 11. The length of the CDR3 is 17 residues. The CDR3 is CATSDWPGQGLFNEQYF. The CDR3 DNA reads as TGTGCCACCAGTGATTGGCCGGGACAGGGGCTTTTCAACGAGCAGTACTTC.

This clonotype was seen only a few times. As DNA, the CDR3 is TGTGCCACCAGTGATGCCGCTAGCGGGAGGACAGATACGCAGTATTTT. This encodes CATSDAASGRTDTQYF. J is TRBJ2-3 and V is TRBV24-1, with 11 bases fitting TRBD2. CDR1 and CDR2 from the germline V gene are KGHDR and SFDVKD. V lost 3 bases to trimming and J lost 3 bases; unmatched junction nucleotides: 4. The CDR3 is made up of 16 amino acids.

The chain is built from TRBV29-1 and TRBJ2-7, with D possibly being TRBD1 or TRBD2 (5 bases each). CDR1 and CDR2 (germline): SQVTM, ANQGSEA. V was trimmed by 4 bases and J by 4 bases, leaving 20 bases between them. CDR3 length: 15 amino acids. CDR3 loop: CSVGGEGTILYEQYF. Written as DNA, the CDR3 is TGCAGCGTTGGGGGAGAAGGGACCATATTATACGAGCAGTACTTC.

V usage is TRBV3-1 and J usage is TRBJ2-4, with D unclear. Trimming shortened V by 3 bases and J by 7 bases, and 13 bases separated the two germline ends. The CDR3 is 14 amino acids. The germline V gene encodes CDR1 LGHDT and CDR2 YNNKEL (reference sequence). The CDR3 here is CASSQAQRWNIQYF. Here the CDR3 DNA reads TGTGCCAGCAGCCAGGCCCAGAGGTGGAACATTCAGTACTTC.

The chain couples TRBV4-3 to TRBJ2-7, with D perhaps matching TRBD2 (7 bases). CDR1 and CDR2 from the germline V gene are LGHNA and YSLEER. The CDR3 covers 17 residues. Deletions cut 0 bases from V and 0 bases from J, with 15 bases between. The CDR3 reads CASSQEGGDKYSYEQYF. Written as DNA, the CDR3 is TGCGCCAGCAGCCAAGAAGGGGGGGACAAGTACTCCTACGAGCAGTACTTC.

This chain links TRBV4-2 with TRBJ2-3; 9 nucleotides agree with TRBD2. Germline V CDR1 and CDR2: LGHNA, YNFKEQ. V lost 4 bases and J lost 2; bases outside the gene matches: 10. The CDR3 has 17 amino acids. Here the CDR3 DNA reads TGTGCCAGCAGCCTGCTAGCGGGACGAACCTCCACAGATACGCAGTATTTT. Its protein product is CASSLLAGRTSTDTQYF.

This clonotype has a count of ten or more. J is TRBJ2-5 and V is TRBV4-3, with 9 bases matching TRBD1. The CDR3 loop spans 13 amino acids. Trimming cost V 0 bases and J 7 bases; bases outside gene matches: 0. Germline V CDR1 and CDR2: LGHNA, YSLEER. The CDR3 DNA sequence: TGCGCCAGCAGCCAAGAACAGGGGGCGACCCAGTACTTC. Translated: CASSQEQGATQYF.

There are a few counts of this clonotype. CDR3 coding DNA: TGTGCCAGCAGCTTGCGCCCGGCGGGGGGGAACACCGGGGAGCTGTTTTTT. This translates into CASSLRPAGGNTGELFF. V gene TRBV7-2 combines with J gene TRBJ2-2; TRBD2 matches at 8 bases. This CDR3 has 17 residues. V lost 3 bases, J lost 1 base, and 7 bases stayed unmatched. Per the germline V gene, CDR1 is SGHTA and CDR2 is FQGNSA.

This clonotype was counted once. V gene TRBV11-2 combines with J gene TRBJ1-5; maybe TRBD1 (6 bases). The germline V gene encodes CDR1 SGHAT and CDR2 FQNNGV. The CDR3 length is 15 residues. Trimming took off 4 bases at V and 5 bases at J, with 15 bases between the two ends. CDR3 sequence reads: CASSSGVRGYQPQHF. In DNA form, the CDR3 reads TGTGCCAGCAGCTCAGGTGTCAGGGGTTATCAGCCCCAGCATTTT. The whole variable domain, remainder taken from reference TRBV11-2 and TRBJ1-5, is EAGVAQSPRYKIIEKRQSVAFWCNPISGHATLYWYQQILGQGPKLLIQFQNNGVVDDSQLPKDRFSAERLKGVDSTLKIQPAKLEDSAVYLCASSSGVRGYQPQHFGDGTRLSIL.

V gene TRBV20-1 combines with J gene TRBJ2-7; D is ambiguous. The J call may be wrong; the DNA end is better matched by TRBJ2-1. The CDR3 totals 15 residues. The germline CDR1 and CDR2 sequences are DFQATT and SNEGSKA (reference sequence). CDR3 region: CSATPQGVFSYEQFF. The CDR3 nucleotides read TGCAGTGCGACACCTCAAGGTGTTTTCTCCTACGAGCAGTTCTTC.

This clonotype was seen at least ten times. The chain combines TRBV9 with TRBJ1-1; no firm D call. There are 13 residues in the CDR3. Germline CDR1 SGDLS, CDR2 YYNGEE. V was shortened by 4 bases and J by 2 bases, with 9 bases between the two germline ends. DNA of the CDR3: TGTGCCAGCAGCCAAACTTCCAACACTGAAGCTTTCTTT. The encoded protein is CASSQTSNTEAFF.

This clonotype has a handful of counts. The chain has TRBV5-1 and TRBJ2-7, with a weak D call TRBD2 (7 bases). Trimming stripped 3 bases from V and 3 bases from J, with 22 bases between. The CDR3 loop spans 17 amino acids. Germline CDR1 is SGHRS and CDR2 is YFSETQ. As DNA, the CDR3 is TGCGCCAGCAGCTCGACCCGCCTCGGGGGGCCGATCTACGAGCAGTACTTC. This codes for CASSSTRLGGPIYEQYF.

This clonotype was seen a handful of times. The chain links TRBV12-3 or TRBV12-4 to TRBJ2-1, with 7 bases fitting TRBD1. J gave up 13 bases and V 4 bases, and 10 bases lay outside the gene matches. The CDR3 runs to 13 residues. The CDR3 loop reads CASSSQDRVTQFF. Written as DNA, the CDR3 is TGTGCCAGCAGTTCACAAGACAGGGTTACACAGTTCTTC.

This clonotype showed up just a few times. V gene TRBV10-3 combines with J gene TRBJ2-2, with 9 bases lining up with TRBD2. The CDR3 has 15 residues. The V and J ends lost 3 bases and 7 bases, in that order; junction bases with no gene match: 6. Germline V gene lookup returns CDR1 ENHRY and CDR2 SYGVKD. The CDR3 region is CAISEPGLAGGELFF. DNA of the CDR3: TGTGCCATCAGTGAACCGGGACTAGCTGGCGGGGAGCTGTTTTTT.

This clonotype was seen ten or more times. The V and J genes are TRBV12-3 or TRBV12-4 and TRBJ2-3; no clear D gene. The CDR3 is 15 amino acids. Trimming left V 6 bases short and J 2 bases short, with 15 bases between. CDR3 sequence: CASSYGWGSTDTQYF. CDR3 sequence (DNA): TGTGCCAGCAGCTACGGTTGGGGTTCCACAGATACGCAGTATTTT.

In this sample, this clonotype turned up many times. The chain combines TRBV7-2 with TRBJ1-2, with D perhaps TRBD1 (6 bases). Germline-derived CDR1 and CDR2 are SGHTA and FQGNSA. The CDR3 runs to 14 residues. With 7 bases removed from V and 6 bases from J, the gap between germline ends came to 18 bases. The DNA of the CDR3 is TGTGCCAGCACGTGGACGCGACAGGAGGATGGCTACACCTTC. Residues: CASTWTRQEDGYTF.

A note on this clonotype: This may come from a read error, since a much larger clone is one base off. It is likely a read error, because the conserved phenylalanine at the end of the CDR3 is missing. V gene TRBV4-3 combines with J gene TRBJ2-5; D unclear. This CDR3 has 13 amino acids. Germline CDR1 is LGHNA and CDR2 is YSLEER. V lost 1 base to trimming and J lost 5 bases, with 8 bases between them. The CDR3 DNA reads as TGCGCCAGCAGCCAAGGCCTTTGGGAGACCCAGTACTTA. Its protein product is CASSQGLWETQYL.

This clonotype was observed a handful of times. V usage is TRBV11-2 and J usage is TRBJ2-7; D possibly corresponds to TRBD1 (7 bases). The V end was cut by 6 bases, the J end by 2 bases, with 11 bases between. The germline V gene encodes CDR1 SGHAT and CDR2 FQNNGV. CDR3 size: 13 residues. CDR3 protein: CASRRDSAYEQYF. The CDR3 DNA sequence: TGTGCCAGCAGGCGGGACAGTGCCTACGAGCAGTACTTC.